Listed here are 27 T cell receptor beta chains from one sample, sequenced in a study of T cell changes during pregnancy in multiple sclerosis. Data came from immunoSEQ multiplex PCR; TCRdb stores just in-frame clones and leaves some out. This sample has about 110,000 clones, with just under 95% found just once. This specimen was peripheral blood, taken after pregnancy. All receptors derive from a female donor with multiple sclerosis, enrolled in a pregnancy study.

This clone appeared a single time. V usage is TRBV19 and J usage is TRBJ1-1, with TRBD1 matching over 7 bases. Germline V gene data show CDR1 as LNHDA and CDR2 as SQIVND (reference sequence). Trimming took 9 bases from V and 4 from J; bases not matched to a gene: 11. The CDR3 is 14 residues long. CDR3 nucleotides: TGTGCCAGCATCCCCTTCCAGGGGGGCACTGAAGCTTTCTTT. This translates into CASIPFQGGTEAFF.

The table lists this clone with a count of one. The chain combines TRBV19 with TRBJ2-3, with 13 bases that match TRBD2. The J segment lost 2 bases and the V segment lost 5 bases, leaving 4 bases of the junction unmatched. The CDR3 is 16 amino acids. Germline lookup yields CDR1 LNHDA and CDR2 SQIVND (reference sequence). The CDR3 sequence is CASSVLAGGYTDTQYF. The CDR3 DNA reads as TGTGCCAGTAGTGTACTAGCGGGAGGGTACACAGATACGCAGTATTTT.

The chain joins TRBV2 to TRBJ1-5, with TRBD1 identical over 11 bases. J gave up 6 bases and V 6 bases, and 4 bases lay outside the gene matches. The length of the CDR3 is 14 residues. Germline loops: CDR1 SNHLY, CDR2 FYNNEI. CDR3: CASSRTGGGQPQHF. For the CDR3, the DNA is TGTGCCAGCAGCAGGACAGGGGGCGGTCAGCCCCAGCATTTT.

The chain combines TRBV19 with TRBJ1-1; tentative D call: TRBD1 (5 bases). Trimming removed 8 bases from V and 8 bases from J, with 18 bases in between. The CDR3 consists of 13 residues. The germline gives CDR1 LNHDA, CDR2 SQIVND (reference sequence). In DNA, the CDR3 is TGTGCCAGTTCGACCAGGGCCAGACGAGAAGCTTTCTTT. This translates into CASSTRARREAFF.

This sequence joins TRBV5-1 and TRBJ2-7, with TRBD2 matching over 8 bases. The germline V gene encodes CDR1 SGHRS and CDR2 YFSETQ. This CDR3 spans 15 amino acids. V gave up 4 bases and J gave up 2 bases; unmatched junction bases: 8. CDR3 residues: CASSPLAGPTYEQYF. The CDR3 bases are TGCGCCAGCAGCCCCCTAGCGGGCCCCACCTACGAGCAGTACTTC.

This sequence joins TRBV6-5 and TRBJ2-1, with 11 bases identical to TRBD2. The CDR3 is 14 amino acids. Germline V gene sequence: CDR1 MNHEY, CDR2 SVGAGI. V was clipped by 10 bases and J by 9 bases; unmatched bases: 11. The CDR3 DNA reads TGTGCCACCCAGGGACTAGCGGTGGGGGGTGAGCAGTTCTTC. Its translation: CATQGLAVGGEQFF.

The gene calls are TRBV6-1 and TRBJ2-7; 8 positions match TRBD1. The CDR3 contains 11 residues. The germline CDR1 and CDR2 sequences are MNHNS and SASEGT. Trimming took 10 bases from V and 3 from J; bases not matched to a gene: 2. The CDR3 nucleotides read TGTGCCACCGACAGGGGCTACGAGCAGTACTTC. This codes for CATDRGYEQYF.

The CDR3, as DNA: TGTGCCACCAGCCTGGGACAGCAGTTGCAAGAGACCCAGTACTTC. Translated: CATSLGQQLQETQYF. The chain joins TRBV15 to TRBJ2-5; 7 bases map to TRBD1. This CDR3 spans 15 amino acids. The germline CDR1 and CDR2 sequences are LNHNV and YYDKDF (reference sequence). The J segment lost 2 bases and the V segment lost 5 bases, leaving 8 bases of the junction unmatched.

The rearrangement joins TRBV27 to TRBJ1-1; D is possibly TRBD1 (5 bases). CDR1 and CDR2 (germline): MNHEY, SMNVEV (reference sequence). This CDR3 region has 13 residues. V was pared by 0 bases and J by 6 bases, with 8 bases between. Here the CDR3 reads CASSLSSRAEAFF. The DNA of the CDR3 is TGTGCCAGCAGTTTATCATCCAGGGCTGAAGCTTTCTTT.

The chain couples TRBV7-3 to TRBJ2-1; 8 bases map to TRBD2. The CDR3 runs 15 residues. The ends lost 1 base at V and 5 bases at J; junction bases unmatched: 4. Germline CDR1 SGHTA, CDR2 FQGTGA. The CDR3 DNA reads TGTGCCAGCAGCTTAAGGACTAGCCCGAACAATGAGCAGTTCTTC. Translating it yields CASSLRTSPNNEQFF.

The DNA of the CDR3 is TGCGCCAGCAGCTTGGGGGACTGGGGCAATGAGCAGTTCTTC. Encoded protein: CASSLGDWGNEQFF. This rearrangement joins TRBV5-1 to TRBJ2-1; tentatively, D is TRBD2 (6 bases). Germline V gene data show CDR1 as SGHRS and CDR2 as YFSETQ. V was trimmed by 0 bases and J by 6 bases, leaving 10 bases between them. This CDR3 contains 14 residues.

The gene calls are TRBV29-1 and TRBJ2-1; the D is unclear. CDR3 length equals 13 residues. V gave up 6 bases and J gave up 3 bases, with 12 bases separating them. Germline lookup yields CDR1 SQVTM and CDR2 ANQGSEA. The CDR3 loop reads CSVQRPNYNEQFF. CDR3 DNA sequence: TGCAGCGTGCAGCGCCCCAACTACAATGAGCAGTTCTTC.

This chain connects TRBV7-7 to TRBJ2-1, with D maybe TRBD1 (6 bases). The V end was cut by 5 bases, the J end by 5 bases, with 16 bases between. The germline V gene encodes CDR1 SSHAT and CDR2 FNYEAQ (reference sequence). The CDR3 has 15 amino acids. The CDR3 sequence is CASSRNRAIDNEQFF. Here the CDR3 DNA reads TGTGCCAGCAGCCGGAACAGGGCCATAGACAATGAGCAGTTCTTC.

The J gene is TRBJ1-2, the V gene TRBV14; 7 nucleotides align to TRBD1. V was clipped by 3 bases and J by 8 bases; unmatched bases: 3. CDR3 length: 12 residues. In germline, CDR1 is SGHDN, CDR2 FVKESK. The CDR3 region has the DNA TGTGCCAGCAGCCAGACAGGGACCGGCTACACCTTC. It translates to CASSQTGTGYTF.

The chain recombines TRBV7-3 with TRBJ2-1; tentatively, D is TRBD1 (5 bases). The germline V gene has CDR1 SGHTA and CDR2 FQGTGA. This CDR3 has 12 amino acids. V lost 5 bases to trimming and J lost 6 bases, with 8 bases between them. The CDR3 loop reads CASSPDSNEQFF. CDR3 nucleotides: TGTGCCAGCAGCCCTGACAGCAATGAGCAGTTCTTC.

The CDR3 reads CATSEGDRGLASTDTQYF. For the CDR3, the DNA is TGTGCCACCAGCGAGGGGGACAGGGGGCTTGCTAGCACAGATACGCAGTATTTT. The V gene is TRBV15, the J gene TRBJ2-3; 12 bases agree with TRBD1. The CDR3 has 18 residues. In germline, CDR1 is LNHNV, CDR2 YYDKDF (reference sequence). V dropped 5 bases and J dropped 0; count of bases not matched to a gene: 9.

The chain recombines TRBV7-2 with TRBJ2-1, with TRBD2 matching over 8 bases. J was trimmed by 5 bases and V by 4 bases; bases with no gene match: 13. This CDR3 has 17 amino acids. In germline, CDR1 is SGHTA, CDR2 FQGNSA. CDR3 sequence (DNA): TGTGCCAGCAGCTCGACGTCGGGACTAGGTACCCACAATGAGCAGTTCTTC. As protein: CASSSTSGLGTHNEQFF.

This rearrangement joins TRBV10-3 to TRBJ1-2, with D possibly matching TRBD1 (5 bases). In germline, CDR1 is ENHRY, CDR2 SYGVKD. This CDR3 comprises 14 residues. Trimming cost V 2 bases and J 9 bases, with 16 bases left between them. DNA of the CDR3: TGTGCCATCAGTGAGGGGGCAGCCTTAAAGAGCTACACCTTC. This sequence encodes CAISEGAALKSYTF.

V gene TRBV30 combines with J gene TRBJ2-3; 11 positions match TRBD2. From germline, CDR1 is GTSNPN and CDR2 SVGIG (reference sequence). Trimming removed 4 bases from V and 6 bases from J; junction bases left unmatched: 12. The CDR3 loop spans 16 amino acids. CDR3 coding DNA: TGTGCCTGGACCTTTCGGACTAGCGGGCATAGGGATACGCAGTATTTT. Protein sequence: CAWTFRTSGHRDTQYF.

This clone showed up just a few times. This chain joins TRBV19 and TRBJ1-5; D is perhaps TRBD1 (6 bases). Trimming took off 5 bases at V and 6 bases at J, with 11 bases between the two ends. The CDR3 is 13 amino acids. CDR1 LNHDA and CDR2 SQIVND come from the germline V gene (reference sequence). In DNA, the CDR3 is TGTGCCAGTAGTCAGGGGCGCGTTCAGCCCCAGCATTTT. Protein product: CASSQGRVQPQHF.

This clone has a handful of counts. The chain is built from TRBV2 and TRBJ1-1, with unresolved D. Between the trimmed V and J ends, which lost 6 bases and 5 bases, there was a span of 13 bases. Germline CDR1 SNHLY, CDR2 FYNNEI. The CDR3 spans 13 residues. DNA of the CDR3: TGTGCCAGCAGCATGGAGACCGGGACTGAAGCTTTCTTT. This sequence encodes CASSMETGTEAFF. The full variable domain, rest sourced from reference TRBV2 and TRBJ1-1, is EPEVTQTPSHQVTQMGQEVILRCVPISNHLYFYWYRQILGQKVEFLVSFYNNEISEKSEIFDDQFSVERPDGSNFTLKIRSTKLEDSAMYFCASSMETGTEAFFGQGTRLTVV.

The chain links TRBV6-6 to TRBJ1-2, with 7 bases fitting TRBD1. Germline V gives CDR1 MNHNY, CDR2 SVGAGI (reference sequence). The CDR3 contains 13 residues. V shed 5 bases and J 2 bases; nucleotides not matched to a gene: 2. CDR3 region: CASSTTGNYGYTF. In nucleotides, the CDR3 is TGTGCCAGCAGTACGACAGGGAACTATGGCTACACCTTC.

The chain links TRBV28 to TRBJ2-5; 9 bases match TRBD2. V lost 3 bases to trimming and J lost 4 bases; unmatched junction nucleotides: 3. This CDR3 is 14 amino acids long. Germline lookup yields CDR1 MDHEN and CDR2 SYDVKM. In nucleotides, the CDR3 is TGTGCCAGCAGTTTGCGGGAGGGGGGAGAGACCCAGTACTTC. Translating it yields CASSLREGGETQYF.

V usage is TRBV5-1 and J usage is TRBJ2-1, with D possibly TRBD1 on 5 matching bases. This CDR3 spans 14 amino acids. V was pared by 0 bases and J by 6 bases, with 10 bases between. The germline V gene has CDR1 SGHRS and CDR2 YFSETQ. This CDR3 is CASSLGHQGNEQFF. The CDR3 DNA is TGCGCCAGCAGCTTGGGTCATCAGGGCAATGAGCAGTTCTTC.

The chain has TRBV2 and TRBJ1-5; D remains ambiguous. The CDR3 sequence is 14 residues long. The germline V gene has CDR1 SNHLY and CDR2 FYNNEI. The V end was cut by 1 base, the J end by 5 bases, with 9 bases between. In DNA form, the CDR3 reads TGTGCCAGCAGTGAAGAGGCGGCCTATCAGCCCCAGCATTTT. It yields the protein CASSEEAAYQPQHF.

V gene TRBV14 combines with J gene TRBJ1-3, with TRBD1 matching over 7 bases. Germline V gives CDR1 SGHDN, CDR2 FVKESK. The CDR3 is 15 amino acids. V lost 3 bases, J lost 1 base, and 3 bases stayed unmatched. The chain's CDR3 is CASSHRQGSGNTIYF. For the CDR3, the DNA is TGTGCCAGCAGCCACCGACAGGGATCTGGAAACACCATATATTTT.

CDR3 sequence reads: CASSDGTSGYNEQFF. CDR3 nucleotides: TGTGCCAGCAGTGACGGGACTAGCGGATACAATGAGCAGTTCTTC. J is TRBJ2-1 and V is TRBV6-4, with 11 bases aligning to TRBD2. The length of the CDR3 is 15 residues. V gave up 2 bases and J gave up 4 bases; unmatched junction bases: 1. Germline V lookup: CDR1 MRHNA, CDR2 SNTAGT.